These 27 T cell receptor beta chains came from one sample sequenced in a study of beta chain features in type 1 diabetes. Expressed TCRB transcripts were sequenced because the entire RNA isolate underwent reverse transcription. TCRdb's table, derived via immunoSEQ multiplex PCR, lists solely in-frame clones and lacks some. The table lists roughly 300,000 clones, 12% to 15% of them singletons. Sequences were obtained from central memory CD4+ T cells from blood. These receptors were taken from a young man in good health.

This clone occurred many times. As DNA, the CDR3 is TGTGCCAGCTCACCACCTGGCGGGGGGAATTCACCCCTCCACTTT. It encodes CASSPPGGGNSPLHF. V and J are TRBV18 and TRBJ1-6, with D possibly matching TRBD1 (5 bases). Germline V gene lookup returns CDR1 KGHSH and CDR2 LQKENI. This CDR3 is built from 15 residues. The germline V and J ends were trimmed by 0 bases and 7 bases, with 10 bases remaining between them.

For the CDR3, the DNA is TGTGCCAGCCAAGGGGCAGATACGCAGTATTTT. Translated, it gives CASQGADTQYF. The V call is TRBV7-2, the J call TRBJ2-3, with D perhaps matching TRBD1 (5 bases). Trimming took off 8 bases at V and 4 bases at J, with 7 bases between the two ends. Germline values: CDR1 SGHTA, CDR2 FQGNSA. This CDR3 comprises 11 residues.

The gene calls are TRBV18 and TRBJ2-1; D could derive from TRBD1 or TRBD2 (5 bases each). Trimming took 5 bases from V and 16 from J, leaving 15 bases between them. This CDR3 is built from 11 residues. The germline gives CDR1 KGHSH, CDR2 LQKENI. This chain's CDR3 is CASSIGGGAFF. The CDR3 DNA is TGTGCCAGCTCAATAGGTGGGGGTGCTTTCTTC.

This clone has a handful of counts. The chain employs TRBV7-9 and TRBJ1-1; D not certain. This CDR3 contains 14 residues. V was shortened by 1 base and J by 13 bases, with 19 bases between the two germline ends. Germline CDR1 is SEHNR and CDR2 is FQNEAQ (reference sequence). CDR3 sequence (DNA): TGTGCCAGCAGCTTAGACCTGTTAAGTAGCGACGGTTTCTTT. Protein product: CASSLDLLSSDGFF.

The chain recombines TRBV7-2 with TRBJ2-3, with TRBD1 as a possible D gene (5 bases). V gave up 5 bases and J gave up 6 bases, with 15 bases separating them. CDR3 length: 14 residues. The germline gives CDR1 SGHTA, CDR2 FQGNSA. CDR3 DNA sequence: TGTGCCAGCAGCGGGGCAGGCCCCCGGGATACGCAGTATTTT. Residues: CASSGAGPRDTQYF.

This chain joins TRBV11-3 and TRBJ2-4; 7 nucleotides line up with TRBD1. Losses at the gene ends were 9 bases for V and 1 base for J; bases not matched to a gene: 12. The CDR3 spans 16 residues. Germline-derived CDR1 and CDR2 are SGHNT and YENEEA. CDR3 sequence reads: CASEKRQGIAKNIQYF. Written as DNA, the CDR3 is TGTGCCAGTGAAAAGCGACAGGGAATCGCCAAAAACATTCAGTACTTC.

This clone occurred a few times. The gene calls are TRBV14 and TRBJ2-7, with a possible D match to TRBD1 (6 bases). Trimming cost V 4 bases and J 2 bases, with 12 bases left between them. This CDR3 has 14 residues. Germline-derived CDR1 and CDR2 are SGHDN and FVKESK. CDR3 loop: CASSPRAGAYEQYV. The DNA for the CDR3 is TGTGCCAGCAGCCCCAGGGCAGGGGCCTACGAGCAGTACGTC.

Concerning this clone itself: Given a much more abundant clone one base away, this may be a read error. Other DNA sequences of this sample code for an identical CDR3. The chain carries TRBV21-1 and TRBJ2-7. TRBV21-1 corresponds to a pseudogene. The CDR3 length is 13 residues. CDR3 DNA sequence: TGCGCCAGCAGCAAATCGTCGGTCCACGAGCAGTACGTC. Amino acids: CASSKSSVHEQYV.

The CDR3 region has the DNA TGTGCCTGGAGTGTAACGAGGGAGACCTACGAGCAGTACGTC. It codes for CAWSVTRETYEQYV. This chain links TRBV30 with TRBJ2-7; D is perhaps TRBD2 (5 bases). CDR1 and CDR2 (germline): GTSNPN, SVGIG (reference sequence). The CDR3 length is 14 residues. Trimming shortened V by 0 bases and J by 2 bases, and 11 bases separated the two germline ends.

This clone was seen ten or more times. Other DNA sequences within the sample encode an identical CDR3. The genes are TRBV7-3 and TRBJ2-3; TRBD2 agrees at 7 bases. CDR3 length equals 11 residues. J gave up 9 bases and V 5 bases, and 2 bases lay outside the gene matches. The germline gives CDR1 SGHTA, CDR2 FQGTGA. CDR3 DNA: TGTGCCAGCAGCCGGGGGGACACGCAGTATTTT. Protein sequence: CASSRGDTQYF.

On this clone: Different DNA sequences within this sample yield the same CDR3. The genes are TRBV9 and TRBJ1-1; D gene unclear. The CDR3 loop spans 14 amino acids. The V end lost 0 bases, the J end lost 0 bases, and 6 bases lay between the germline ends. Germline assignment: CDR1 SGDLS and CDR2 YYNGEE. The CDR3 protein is CASSVGLMNTEAFF. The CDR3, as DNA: TGTGCCAGCAGCGTAGGTCTCATGAACACTGAAGCTTTCTTT.

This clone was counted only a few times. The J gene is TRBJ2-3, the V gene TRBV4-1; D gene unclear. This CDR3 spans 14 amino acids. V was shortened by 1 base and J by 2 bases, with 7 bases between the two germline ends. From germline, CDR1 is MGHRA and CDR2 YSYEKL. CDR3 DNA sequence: TGCGCCAGCAGCCAAGTTACTCCCACAGATACGCAGTATTTT. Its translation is CASSQVTPTDTQYF.

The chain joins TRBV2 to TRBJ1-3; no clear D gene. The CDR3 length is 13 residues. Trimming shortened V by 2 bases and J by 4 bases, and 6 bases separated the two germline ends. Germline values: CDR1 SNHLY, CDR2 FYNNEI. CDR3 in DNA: TGTGCCAGCAGTGAATACGGGGGAAACACCATATATTTT. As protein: CASSEYGGNTIYF.

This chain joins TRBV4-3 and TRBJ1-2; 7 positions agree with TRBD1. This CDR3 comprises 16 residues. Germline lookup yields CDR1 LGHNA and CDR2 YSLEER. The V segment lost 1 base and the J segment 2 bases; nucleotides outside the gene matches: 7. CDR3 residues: CASSQGPKGQNYGYTF. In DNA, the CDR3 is TGCGCCAGCAGCCAAGGCCCCAAGGGACAGAACTATGGCTACACCTTC.

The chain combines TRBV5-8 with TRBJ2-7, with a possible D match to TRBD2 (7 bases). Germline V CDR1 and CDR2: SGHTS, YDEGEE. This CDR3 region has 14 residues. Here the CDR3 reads CASSLGGGSSEQYV. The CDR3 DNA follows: TGTGCCAGCAGCTTAGGGGGAGGGTCCTCCGAGCAGTACGTC.

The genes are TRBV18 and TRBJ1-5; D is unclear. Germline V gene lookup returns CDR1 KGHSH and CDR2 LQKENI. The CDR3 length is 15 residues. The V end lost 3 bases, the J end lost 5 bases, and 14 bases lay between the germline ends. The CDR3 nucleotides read TGTGCCAGCTCACCTTACGGGTCAGGAGATCAGCCCCAGCATTTT. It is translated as CASSPYGSGDQPQHF.

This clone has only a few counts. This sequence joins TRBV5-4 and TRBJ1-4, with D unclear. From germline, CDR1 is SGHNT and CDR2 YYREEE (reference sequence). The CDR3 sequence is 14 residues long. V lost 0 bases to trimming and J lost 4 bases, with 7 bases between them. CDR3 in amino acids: CASSLAGGNEKLFF. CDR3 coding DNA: TGTGCCAGCAGCTTGGCAGGTGGTAATGAAAAACTGTTTTTT.

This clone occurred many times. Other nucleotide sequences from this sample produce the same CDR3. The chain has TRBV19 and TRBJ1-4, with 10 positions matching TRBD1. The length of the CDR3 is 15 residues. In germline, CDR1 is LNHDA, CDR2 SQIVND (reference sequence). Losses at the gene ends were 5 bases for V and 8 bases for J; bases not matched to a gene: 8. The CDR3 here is CASSRRTGGYEKLFF. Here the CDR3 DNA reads TGTGCCAGTAGTCGCCGGACAGGGGGATACGAAAAACTGTTTTTT.

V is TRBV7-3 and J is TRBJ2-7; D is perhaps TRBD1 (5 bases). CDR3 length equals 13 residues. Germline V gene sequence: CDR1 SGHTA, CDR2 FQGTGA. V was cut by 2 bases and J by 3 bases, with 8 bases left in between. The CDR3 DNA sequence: TGTGCCAGCAGCTTATCAGGGCGCTACGAGCAGTACTTC. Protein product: CASSLSGRYEQYF.

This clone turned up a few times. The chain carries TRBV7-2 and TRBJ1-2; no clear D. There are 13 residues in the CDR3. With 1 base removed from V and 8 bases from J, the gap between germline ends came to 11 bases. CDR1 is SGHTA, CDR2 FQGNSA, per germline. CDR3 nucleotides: TGTGCCAGCAGCTTAGAGGGAATGAGGGGCTACACCTTC. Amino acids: CASSLEGMRGYTF. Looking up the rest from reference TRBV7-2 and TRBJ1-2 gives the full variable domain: GAGVSQSPSNKVTEKGKDVELRCDPISGHTALYWYRQSLGQGLEFLIYFQGNSAPDKSGLPSDRFSAERTGGSVSTLTIQRTQQEDSAVYLCASSLEGMRGYTFGSGTRLTVV.

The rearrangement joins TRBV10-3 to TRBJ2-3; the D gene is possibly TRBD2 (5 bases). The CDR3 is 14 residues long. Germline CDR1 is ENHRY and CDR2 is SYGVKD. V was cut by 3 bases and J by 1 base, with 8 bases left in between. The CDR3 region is CAISEGGRTDTQYF. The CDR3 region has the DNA TGTGCCATCAGTGAAGGCGGGCGCACAGATACGCAGTATTTT.

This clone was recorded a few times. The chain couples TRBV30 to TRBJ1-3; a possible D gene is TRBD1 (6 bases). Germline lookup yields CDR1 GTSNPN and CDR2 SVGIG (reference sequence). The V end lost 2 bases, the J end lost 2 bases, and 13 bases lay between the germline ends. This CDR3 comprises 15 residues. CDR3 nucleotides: TGTGCCTGGAGTCTCGACAGGACGGCTGGAAACACCATATATTTT. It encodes CAWSLDRTAGNTIYF.

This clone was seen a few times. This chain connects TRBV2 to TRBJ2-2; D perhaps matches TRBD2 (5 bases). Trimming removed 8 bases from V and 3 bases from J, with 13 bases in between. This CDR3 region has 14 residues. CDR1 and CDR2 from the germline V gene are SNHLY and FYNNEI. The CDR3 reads CASSPGLYTGELFF. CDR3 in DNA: TGTGCCAGCTCTCCCGGACTTTACACCGGGGAGCTGTTTTTT.

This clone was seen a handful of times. The CDR3 spells CASSQADRTTGELFF. DNA for the CDR3: TGCGCCAGCAGCCAAGCGGACAGAACTACCGGGGAGCTGTTTTTT. This chain uses TRBV4-3 with TRBJ2-2, with D perhaps matching TRBD1 (6 bases). Trimming pared 1 base from V and 5 bases from J, leaving 11 bases between. The germline V gene encodes CDR1 LGHNA and CDR2 YSLEER. CDR3 length: 15 amino acids.

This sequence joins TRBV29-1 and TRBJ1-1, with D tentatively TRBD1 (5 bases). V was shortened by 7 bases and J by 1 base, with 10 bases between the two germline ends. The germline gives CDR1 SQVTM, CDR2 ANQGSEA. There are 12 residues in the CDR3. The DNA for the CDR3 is TGCAGCGCTCTACAGGCGAACACTGAAGCTTTCTTT. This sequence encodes CSALQANTEAFF.

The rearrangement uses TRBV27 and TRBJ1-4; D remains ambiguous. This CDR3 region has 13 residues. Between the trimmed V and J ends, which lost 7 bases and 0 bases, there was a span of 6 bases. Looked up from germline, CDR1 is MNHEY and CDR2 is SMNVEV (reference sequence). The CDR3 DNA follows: TGTGCCAGCAAATACTCAACTAATGAAAAACTGTTTTTT. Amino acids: CASKYSTNEKLFF.

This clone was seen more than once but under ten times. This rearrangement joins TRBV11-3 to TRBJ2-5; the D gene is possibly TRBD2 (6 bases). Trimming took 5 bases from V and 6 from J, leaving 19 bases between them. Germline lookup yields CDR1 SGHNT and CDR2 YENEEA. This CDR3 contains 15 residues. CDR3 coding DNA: TGTGCCAGCAGCCCGCCGGGACCGGCGGGACAGACCCAGTACTTC. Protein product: CASSPPGPAGQTQYF.